A selection of T cell receptor beta chains follows, all from one sample in a study of cytomegalovirus exposure and HLA in healthy donors. Profiling relied on immunoSEQ multiplex PCR, and the TCRdb table lists in-frame clones only, not all of them. This table holds 76,000 or so clones, around 73% found once. Sequencing used PBMCs. These receptors were taken from a woman between 35 and 50 years old in good health and CMV-seropositive. Each CDR3 is given with its conserved first and last residue. A D gene is named only where the DNA matches it firmly. Clone sizes are given selectively: once, few, many, or a class where the clone is expanded.

j_call: TRBJ1-1
clone_size: NA
v_call: TRBV11-2
d_call: TRBD1
cdr3_nt: TGTGCCAGCAGCTTAGTATTTGGGACAGGGAGCGCGGCTTTCTTT
cdr3_aa: CASSLVFGTGSAAFF

j_call: TRBJ1-1
clone_size: few
v_call: TRBV10-3
d_call: TRBD1
cdr3_nt: TGTGCCATCAGTGACGGGACAGCGAACACTGAAGCTTTCTTT
cdr3_aa: CAISDGTANTEAFF

j_call: TRBJ2-3
clone_size: NA
v_call: TRBV4-3
d_call: TRBD2
cdr3_nt: TGCGCCAGCAGCCAAGATGGACTAGCGGGGGCCTCTAGCACAGATACGCAGTATTTT
cdr3_aa: CASSQDGLAGASSTDTQYF

j_call: TRBJ1-1
clone_size: NA
v_call: TRBV7-9
d_call: NA
cdr3_nt: TGTTCCAGCAGCCCGGGACAAGAGACTGAAGCTTTCTTT
cdr3_aa: CSSSPGQETEAFF

j_call: TRBJ2-7
clone_size: NA
v_call: TRBV4-2
d_call: TRBD1
cdr3_nt: TGTGCCAGCAGCCAGGAATCACAGGGGGTCTACGAGCAGTACTTC
cdr3_aa: CASSQESQGVYEQYF

j_call: TRBJ2-3
clone_size: NA
v_call: TRBV9
d_call: TRBD2
cdr3_nt: TGTGCCAGCAGCCCCCGGGGGCGGGGGGCGGATACGCAGTATTTT
cdr3_aa: CASSPRGRGADTQYF

j_call: TRBJ2-7
clone_size: NA
v_call: TRBV10-2
d_call: TRBD1
cdr3_nt: TGCGCCAGCAGTGATGTGGGACAGGGGGCAGAGCAGTACTTC
cdr3_aa: CASSDVGQGAEQYF

j_call: TRBJ1-1
clone_size: once
v_call: TRBV27
d_call: TRBD1
cdr3_nt: TGTGCCAGCAGTTTATCGGGACAGGGCGGCACTGAAGCTTTCTTT
cdr3_aa: CASSLSGQGGTEAFF

j_call: TRBJ2-7
clone_size: NA
v_call: TRBV15
d_call: TRBD2
cdr3_nt: TGTGCCACCAGCAGAGACCGCGGGGGGCAAAACGAGCAGTACTTC
cdr3_aa: CATSRDRGGQNEQYF

j_call: TRBJ2-5
clone_size: NA
v_call: TRBV5-6
d_call: NA
cdr3_nt: TGTGCCAGCAGCTTGCTCGGGGAAGAGACCCAGTACTTC
cdr3_aa: CASSLLGEETQYF

j_call: TRBJ2-2
clone_size: NA
v_call: TRBV7-9
d_call: TRBD2
cdr3_nt: TGTGCCGCCGGGGGGACCGGGGAGCTGTTTTTT
cdr3_aa: CAAGGTGELFF

j_call: TRBJ2-7
clone_size: NA
v_call: TRBV28
d_call: TRBD2
cdr3_nt: TGTGCCAGCAGTTTGGGGGGGAACTACGAGCAGTACTTC
cdr3_aa: CASSLGGNYEQYF

j_call: TRBJ2-3
clone_size: few
v_call: TRBV9
d_call: TRBD2
cdr3_nt: TGTGCCAGCAGCGCCAGACTAGCGGGCTCCACAGATACGCAGTATTTT
cdr3_aa: CASSARLAGSTDTQYF

j_call: TRBJ2-5
clone_size: NA
v_call: TRBV27
d_call: NA
cdr3_nt: TGTGCCAGCAGTTCCCCGGAGGGGACCCAGTACTTC
cdr3_aa: CASSSPEGTQYF

j_call: TRBJ2-7
clone_size: NA
v_call: TRBV30
d_call: NA
cdr3_nt: TGTGCCTGGAGAAGCGCCTACGAGCAGTACTTC
cdr3_aa: CAWRSAYEQYF

j_call: TRBJ1-1
clone_size: NA
v_call: TRBV7-9
d_call: TRBD1
cdr3_nt: TGTGCCAGCAGCCAAGATCTTGAAGGGGGCGGCACTGAAGCTTTCTTT
cdr3_aa: CASSQDLEGGGTEAFF

j_call: TRBJ2-7
clone_size: NA
v_call: TRBV6-6
d_call: TRBD1
cdr3_nt: TGTGCCAGCAGTGCGTCCGGGACAGGGTCCGACGAGCAGTACTTC
cdr3_aa: CASSASGTGSDEQYF

j_call: TRBJ1-1
clone_size: NA
v_call: TRBV7-8
d_call: NA
cdr3_nt: TGTGCCAGCACCCTGCGCGGGGGAGACACTGAAGCTTTCTTT
cdr3_aa: CASTLRGGDTEAFF

j_call: TRBJ2-7
clone_size: NA
v_call: TRBV6-5
d_call: TRBD1
cdr3_nt: TGTGCCAGCAGTTACTCGACAGGGCCCGAGCAGTACTTC
cdr3_aa: CASSYSTGPEQYF

j_call: TRBJ1-2
clone_size: NA
v_call: TRBV4-2
d_call: NA
cdr3_nt: TGTGCCAGCAGCCAAGGAAGCGGGGTTGAAGGCTACACCTTC
cdr3_aa: CASSQGSGVEGYTF

j_call: TRBJ1-2
clone_size: NA
v_call: TRBV7-9
d_call: TRBD1
cdr3_nt: TGTGCCAGCAGCTCCGACAGGGGAAGCTACACCTTC
cdr3_aa: CASSSDRGSYTF

j_call: TRBJ2-7
clone_size: NA
v_call: TRBV6-1
d_call: NA
cdr3_nt: TGTGCCAGCAAAACCACCCAGGGTCTCTCCTACGAGCAGTACTTC
cdr3_aa: CASKTTQGLSYEQYF

j_call: TRBJ2-7
clone_size: NA
v_call: TRBV5-6
d_call: NA
cdr3_nt: TGTGCCAGCAGCCCGACAGGCAGATACGAGCAGTACTTC
cdr3_aa: CASSPTGRYEQYF

j_call: TRBJ1-5
clone_size: NA
v_call: TRBV4-2
d_call: NA
cdr3_nt: TGTGCCAACAGCCAAGATCACACCGATCAGCCCCAGCATTTT
cdr3_aa: CANSQDHTDQPQHF

j_call: TRBJ1-5
clone_size: NA
v_call: TRBV30
d_call: TRBD1
cdr3_nt: TGTGCCTGGAGTACCCCAGGGGGCAGCAATCAGCCCCAGCATTTT
cdr3_aa: CAWSTPGGSNQPQHF

j_call: TRBJ1-2
clone_size: NA
v_call: TRBV30
d_call: NA
cdr3_nt: TGTGCCTGGAGTTCGGACACGTATGGCTACACCTTC
cdr3_aa: CAWSSDTYGYTF

j_call: TRBJ1-1
clone_size: NA
v_call: TRBV29-1
d_call: NA
cdr3_nt: TGCAGCGTTGTACCTGGCGGTGGGACTGAAGCTTTCTTT
cdr3_aa: CSVVPGGGTEAFF

j_call: TRBJ1-5
clone_size: NA
v_call: TRBV19
d_call: NA
cdr3_nt: TGTGCCAGTAGTATAGATCGTAGCAATCAGCCCCAGCATTTT
cdr3_aa: CASSIDRSNQPQHF

j_call: TRBJ1-1
clone_size: NA
v_call: TRBV7-9
d_call: NA
cdr3_nt: TGTGCCAGCAGCTTACCCCAGGGGATGGGTGCTTTCTTT
cdr3_aa: CASSLPQGMGAFF

j_call: TRBJ2-4
clone_size: NA
v_call: TRBV14
d_call: TRBD1
cdr3_nt: TGTGCCAGCAGCCGGAAGACAGGGTTAGGAGCCAAAAACATTCAGTACTTC
cdr3_aa: CASSRKTGLGAKNIQYF

j_call: TRBJ1-5
clone_size: NA
v_call: TRBV6-1
d_call: NA
cdr3_nt: TGTGCCAGCACCCCCCGGGGGGGGAATCAGCCCCAGCATTTT
cdr3_aa: CASTPRGGNQPQHF

j_call: TRBJ1-6
clone_size: once
v_call: TRBV6-1
d_call: NA
cdr3_nt: TGTGCCAGCAGGGAAGGAGTTTTTGCGTCTTCACCCCTCCACTTT
cdr3_aa: CASREGVFASSPLHF

j_call: TRBJ2-3
clone_size: few
v_call: TRBV28
d_call: TRBD1
cdr3_nt: TGTGCCAGCAGTGGACAGGGGTCAGATACGCAGTATTTT
cdr3_aa: CASSGQGSDTQYF

j_call: TRBJ2-5
clone_size: NA
v_call: TRBV5-1
d_call: TRBD1
cdr3_nt: TGCGCCAGCAGCTTGGGACAGGGGGAAGAGACCCAGTACTTC
cdr3_aa: CASSLGQGEETQYF

j_call: TRBJ2-1
clone_size: few
v_call: TRBV30
d_call: NA
cdr3_nt: TGTGCCTGGAGTGTAGATGGGGGCCCCTACAATGAGCAGTTCTTC
cdr3_aa: CAWSVDGGPYNEQFF

j_call: TRBJ1-2
clone_size: NA
v_call: TRBV19
d_call: TRBD1
cdr3_nt: TGTGCCAGTACCACGCGGGGGCGACAGGGGTGGTTCTATGGCTACACCTTC
cdr3_aa: CASTTRGRQGWFYGYTF

j_call: TRBJ1-6
clone_size: NA
v_call: TRBV27
d_call: NA
cdr3_nt: TGTGCCAGCAGTTGGACAGCCGGCAGTTCACCCCTCCACTTT
cdr3_aa: CASSWTAGSSPLHF

j_call: TRBJ1-6
clone_size: NA
v_call: TRBV28
d_call: TRBD1
cdr3_nt: TGTGCCAGCAGTTTATACAGGGGGGGTGGGGAAGGCCTCCACTTT
cdr3_aa: CASSLYRGGGEGLHF

j_call: TRBJ2-5
clone_size: NA
v_call: TRBV5-1
d_call: TRBD2
cdr3_nt: TGCGCCAGCCAACGGACTAGCGGAAAAGAGACCCAGTACTTC
cdr3_aa: CASQRTSGKETQYF

j_call: TRBJ2-1
clone_size: medium-sized
v_call: TRBV7-2
d_call: NA
cdr3_nt: TGTGCCAGCAGCGGACCGGGAGTTGAGCAGTTCTTC
cdr3_aa: CASSGPGVEQFF

j_call: TRBJ2-1
clone_size: NA
v_call: TRBV5-1
d_call: TRBD2
cdr3_nt: TGCGCCAGCAGCCTGGCCCGTGCGGGGGGGATTGGCCGGAATGAGCAGTTCTTC
cdr3_aa: CASSLARAGGIGRNEQFF

j_call: TRBJ2-5
clone_size: once
v_call: TRBV6-1
d_call: NA
cdr3_nt: TGTGCCAGCAAATTATTCCGACAGGTTAAGGAGACCCAGTACTTC
cdr3_aa: CASKLFRQVKETQYF

j_call: TRBJ2-7
clone_size: NA
v_call: TRBV5-1
d_call: TRBD1
cdr3_nt: TGCGCCAGCAGCGCCCAGGGGGCTGGTGAGCAGTACTTC
cdr3_aa: CASSAQGAGEQYF

j_call: TRBJ2-5
clone_size: NA
v_call: TRBV7-2
d_call: TRBD2
cdr3_nt: TGTGCCAGCAGCTTAGTTCGGGGGGGTTGGGAGACCCAGTACTTC
cdr3_aa: CASSLVRGGWETQYF

j_call: TRBJ2-7
clone_size: NA
v_call: TRBV27
d_call: TRBD2
cdr3_nt: TGTGCCAGCAGTTCGACTAGCGGGTCCTACGAGCAGTACTTC
cdr3_aa: CASSSTSGSYEQYF

j_call: TRBJ2-3
clone_size: NA
v_call: TRBV7-8
d_call: TRBD2
cdr3_nt: TGTGCCAGCAGCCCAGCGGGGACCGCCACAGATACGCAGTATTTT
cdr3_aa: CASSPAGTATDTQYF

j_call: TRBJ1-4
clone_size: NA
v_call: TRBV6-5
d_call: TRBD1
cdr3_nt: TGTGCCAGCACCCGGGACAGACTGGCATCGGAACTGTTTTTT
cdr3_aa: CASTRDRLASELFF

j_call: TRBJ2-3
clone_size: NA
v_call: TRBV6-1
d_call: NA
cdr3_nt: TGTGCCAGCAGTGAAGGCCTGGCCCCCGCCCTAGATACGCAGTATTTT
cdr3_aa: CASSEGLAPALDTQYF

j_call: TRBJ1-2
clone_size: NA
v_call: TRBV29-1
d_call: TRBD1
cdr3_nt: TGCAGTGTTGAGGACAGGGGGCTAGAAAATGGCTACACCTTC
cdr3_aa: CSVEDRGLENGYTF

j_call: TRBJ1-2
clone_size: NA
v_call: TRBV2
d_call: TRBD1
cdr3_nt: TGTGCCAGCAGTGGGGACAGAATCTATGGCTACACCTTC
cdr3_aa: CASSGDRIYGYTF

j_call: TRBJ1-2
clone_size: NA
v_call: TRBV10-3
d_call: TRBD1
cdr3_nt: TGTGCCATCCGGGACAGGGCTAACTATGGCTACACCTTC
cdr3_aa: CAIRDRANYGYTF

j_call: TRBJ1-2
clone_size: few
v_call: TRBV30
d_call: NA
cdr3_nt: TGTGCCTGGGAGAACTTAAGGAACTACGGCTACACCTTC
cdr3_aa: CAWENLRNYGYTF